Listed below are T cell receptor beta chains from one sample, sequenced in a study of breast tumors, draining lymph nodes, adjacent tissues. Each CDR3 protein is one row after TCRdb ran MiXCR on the multiplex PCR reads. The sample records roughly 130,000 distinct CDR3 sequences, 20% being singletons. What was sequenced was axillary lymph node tissue. The receptors originated from a female donor with breast cancer. Some clones in this sample may be carry-over from other donors' samples. The CDR3 runs from the conserved cysteine through the conserved F or W. Fields, in order: clone size, J gene, V gene, D gene, CDR3 DNA, CDR3 protein. D genes are given only for firm matches. Expanded clones get a size class; other rows say once, few or many, or leave the size out.

NA	TRBJ2-3	TRBV6-2/TRBV6-3	NA	TGTGCCAGCACCTCCACAGGGGATACGCAGTATTTT	CASTSTGDTQYF
many	TRBJ2-3	TRBV12-3/TRBV12-4	TRBD1	TGTGCCAGCAGTTTTTGGGACAGAGGCACAGATACGCAGTATTTT	CASSFWDRGTDTQYF
NA	TRBJ2-1	TRBV6-5	TRBD1	TGTGCCAGCAGTCCAACAGGGGGCAATGAGCAGTTCTTC	CASSPTGGNEQFF
many	TRBJ2-5	TRBV4-1	NA	TGCGCCAGCAGCCAAGTCCTGCTCCGTCAAGAGACCCAGTACTTC	CASSQVLLRQETQYF
many	TRBJ1-6	TRBV20-1	NA	TGCAGTGCCACGGACAGATCTTGGGATTCACCCCTCCACTTT	CSATDRSWDSPLHF
NA	TRBJ2-1	TRBV18	TRBD1	TGTGCCAGCTCCCTAACAGGGGGCTCCTACAATGAGCGGTTCTTC	CASSLTGGSYNERFF
many	TRBJ2-7	TRBV20-1	NA	TGCAGTGCTAGCGTGACAGGAGACTACGAGCAGTACTTC	CSASVTGDYEQYF
many	TRBJ2-7	TRBV19	NA	TGTGCCAGTAGTACCCAGGACTCCTTCGGCTACGAGCAGTACTTC	CASSTQDSFGYEQYF
few	TRBJ1-4	TRBV11-2	NA	TGTGCCAGCACCCCTAATCGGACATCAACTAATGAAAAACTGTTTTTT	CASTPNRTSTNEKLFF
many	TRBJ2-1	TRBV19	TRBD2	TGTGCCAGTAGTGGGGGGATAGCGGGAGGATACAATGAGCAGTTCTTC	CASSGGIAGGYNEQFF
many	TRBJ2-7	TRBV20-1	TRBD2	TGCAGTGCTCCCCGATCCGGACTAGCCGACGAGCAGTACTTC	CSAPRSGLADEQYF
many	TRBJ2-5	TRBV15	NA	TGTGCCACCAGCATCGGGAGTGAGAGAGAGACCCAGTACTTC	CATSIGSERETQYF
many	TRBJ2-2	TRBV9	NA	TGTGCCAGCAGCGTAGCGCCCTACTCTAACACCGGGGAGCTGTTTTTT	CASSVAPYSNTGELFF
many	TRBJ1-2	TRBV20-1	TRBD1	TGCAGTGCTTCTACAGGGGGACGGCGCTATGGCTACACCTTC	CSASTGGRRYGYTF
few	TRBJ2-7	TRBV28	TRBD1	TGTGCCAGCAGATCCCCCCGGGACAGGACTTCCTACGAGCAGTACTTC	CASRSPRDRTSYEQYF
many	TRBJ2-5	TRBV10-1	NA	TGCGCCAGTTCACAGGGAACTCAGACCCAGTACTTC	CASSQGTQTQYF
many	TRBJ2-7	TRBV4-1	NA	TGCGCCAGCAGCCAGACCGACGTCCCCCACGAGCAGTACTTC	CASSQTDVPHEQYF
many	TRBJ2-5	TRBV9	TRBD2	TGTGCCAGCAGTCTTCAGAATAGCGGGAGAGAGACCCAGTACTTC	CASSLQNSGRETQYF
few	TRBJ1-5	TRBV2	NA	TGTGCCAGCAGTGTTCCAGGGCGGGATCAGCCCCAGCATTTT	CASSVPGRDQPQHF
NA	TRBJ2-7	TRBV28	NA	TGTGCCAGCAGTGAGATATCCGGGCCCGCCTTGTACGAGCAGTACTTC	CASSEISGPALYEQYF
many	TRBJ2-7	TRBV2	NA	TGTGCCAGCAGTTGGACAGACTACGAGCAGTACTTC	CASSWTDYEQYF
few	TRBJ2-2	TRBV27	NA	TGTGCCAGCAGGCGGGCCGGCACCGGGGAGCTGTTTTTT	CASRRAGTGELFF
many	TRBJ1-6	TRBV3-1	NA	TGTGCCAGCAGCCCGTCAGGAACATCACCCCTCCACTTT	CASSPSGTSPLHF
once	TRBJ1-4	TRBV7-9	NA	TGTGCCTGCGGCTTAGCCGGGGGGGATGAAAAACTGTTTTTT	CACGLAGGDEKLFF
NA	TRBJ2-3	TRBV12-5	TRBD1	TGTGCTAGTGGTGGGACAGGGGAGTTGGATACGCAGTATTTT	CASGGTGELDTQYF
few	TRBJ1-5	TRBV20-1	TRBD1	TGCAGTGTGGGACAGGGTCCCACCCAGCATTTT	CSVGQGPTQHF